Below, 32 T cell receptor beta chains from the same sample are listed, as sequenced in a study of metastatic and nonmetastatic thyroid tumors. MiXCR reprocessed the PCR reads for TCRdb. The sample shows 9,000 to 9,500 clones, around 32% of them seen only once. Treatment of any kind had been given to no patient before thyroid surgery. Sequencing used adjacent normal tissue. The source of these receptors is a female donor with papillary thyroid cancer or a benign thyroid nodule (not recorded which). Some clones in this sample may be carry-over from other donors' samples.

V gene TRBV6-4 combines with J gene TRBJ2-1; 8 nucleotides match TRBD2. The CDR3 is 15 amino acids. Per germline, CDR1 MRHNA and CDR2 SNTAGT. Trimming cost V 5 bases and J 8 bases; bases outside gene matches: 11. The CDR3 DNA reads as TGTGCCAGCAGTCCCGGACTAGCTTTAATCGATGAGCAGTTCTTC. This sequence encodes CASSPGLALIDEQFF.

The chain is built from TRBV11-2 and TRBJ2-3; perhaps TRBD1 as D (6 bases). Germline assignment: CDR1 SGHAT and CDR2 FQNNGV. This CDR3 comprises 16 residues. V lost 6 bases, J lost 3 bases, and 19 bases lay in between. The CDR3 region has the DNA TGTGCCAGCAGTTCACTCAGGGGCAGGATGACAGATACGCAGTATTTT. Protein sequence: CASSSLRGRMTDTQYF.

In its sample, this clone ranks as medium-sized. Additional DNA sequences in this sample encode the identical CDR3. The chain combines TRBV5-6 with TRBJ2-1; 10 nucleotides match TRBD2. Trimming at V came to 1 base and at J to 3 bases, leaving 4 bases not matched to a gene. This CDR3 is built from 16 residues. Germline assignment: CDR1 SGHDT and CDR2 YYEEEE. The DNA of the CDR3 is TGTGCCAGCAGCTTGTATGGGACTAGCGACTACAATGAGCAGTTCTTC. Translated, it gives CASSLYGTSDYNEQFF.

This clone was counted many times. The V call is TRBV27, the J call TRBJ2-3, with TRBD2 matching 12 bases. V lost 8 bases to trimming and J lost 2 bases; unmatched junction nucleotides: 5. Germline V gives CDR1 MNHEY, CDR2 SMNVEV (reference sequence). This CDR3 has 15 residues. The DNA for the CDR3 is TGTGCCAGCTCGCTAGCGGGAGGGATCACAGATACGCAGTATTTT. Protein product: CASSLAGGITDTQYF.

This clone is medium-sized (0.01 to 0.1%). The chain has TRBV29-1 and TRBJ2-1; possible D gene TRBD2, 6 bases. Germline V CDR1 and CDR2: SQVTM, ANQGSEA. The CDR3 is 12 amino acids. V was shortened by 6 bases and J by 7 bases, with 13 bases between the two germline ends. The CDR3 region has the DNA TGCAGCGTCCCTCTAGCGACAAATGAGCAGTTCTTC. It specifies CSVPLATNEQFF.

This clone was seen a few times. V usage is TRBV12-3 or TRBV12-4 and J usage is TRBJ1-5; D unresolved. The V and J ends lost 7 bases and 4 bases respectively, with 8 bases between them. The CDR3 contains 12 residues. Written as DNA, the CDR3 is TGTGCCAGCAAATTCGGGAATCAGCCCCAGCATTTT. Protein product: CASKFGNQPQHF.

This clone came up a few times. V and J are TRBV12-3 or TRBV12-4 and TRBJ2-3; 7 bases align to TRBD1. CDR3 length: 14 residues. The V and J ends lost 5 bases and 4 bases, in that order; junction bases with no gene match: 6. The CDR3 region has the DNA TGTGCCAGCAGTACCTCCGGGACAGCAGATACGCAGTATTTT. This codes for CASSTSGTADTQYF.

J is TRBJ2-3 and V is TRBV12-3 or TRBV12-4; weak D call: TRBD1 (5 bases). Trimming took off 3 bases at V and 0 bases at J, with 10 bases between the two ends. CDR3 length equals 15 residues. CDR3 DNA: TGTGCCAGCAGTTTGGGGCTGTCTAGCACAGATACGCAGTATTTT. Encoded protein: CASSLGLSSTDTQYF.

This clone was counted ten times or more. This rearrangement joins TRBV5-4 to TRBJ2-7, with 7 bases lining up with TRBD1. Germline V gene sequence: CDR1 SGHNT, CDR2 YYREEE (reference sequence). After removal of 4 bases from V and 3 bases from J, the junction contained 4 bases not matched to a gene. The CDR3 has 13 residues. This CDR3 reads CASSPGQVYEQYF. The CDR3 bases are TGTGCCAGCAGCCCTGGACAGGTCTACGAGCAGTACTTC.

By proportion, this clone is medium-sized. The chain joins TRBV20-1 to TRBJ2-3; 15 bases align to TRBD2. CDR3 length equals 17 residues. V shed 3 bases and J 2 bases; nucleotides not matched to a gene: 6. Germline V gene data show CDR1 as DFQATT and CDR2 as SNEGSKA (reference sequence). CDR3 residues: CSARGLAGGLVTDTQYF. The CDR3 DNA sequence: TGCAGTGCTAGGGGACTAGCGGGAGGCTTAGTCACAGATACGCAGTATTTT.

This clone was observed a few times. The chain recombines TRBV6-1 with TRBJ2-7; D gene uncertain. Trimming left V 3 bases short and J 0 bases short, with 9 bases between. CDR1 MNHNS and CDR2 SASEGT come from the germline V gene. This CDR3 region has 14 residues. The CDR3 sequence: CASSDQQTSYEQYF. The CDR3 DNA follows: TGTGCCAGCAGTGACCAGCAGACCTCCTACGAGCAGTACTTC.

In its sample, this clone ranks as large. V gene TRBV28 combines with J gene TRBJ1-1, with D tentatively TRBD1 (5 bases). Germline V gene data show CDR1 as MDHEN and CDR2 as SYDVKM. The CDR3 length is 14 residues. The V and J ends lost 3 bases and 1 base respectively, with 9 bases between them. Written as DNA, the CDR3 is TGTGCCAGCAGTTTCCCTGGGACGAACACTGAAGCTTTCTTT. Translation: CASSFPGTNTEAFF.

This clone was recorded a few times. The rearrangement links TRBV27 to TRBJ2-1; D not certain. CDR1 MNHEY and CDR2 SMNVEV come from the germline V gene (reference sequence). The CDR3 is 15 amino acids. V lost 3 bases and J lost 3, with 12 bases in between. CDR3: CASSFGGEDYNEQFF. CDR3 DNA: TGTGCCAGCAGTTTCGGCGGAGAGGACTACAATGAGCAGTTCTTC.

The genes are TRBV11-3 and TRBJ1-1, with 8 bases matching TRBD1. Germline CDR1 reads SGHNT; CDR2 reads YENEEA. CDR3 length: 14 amino acids. J gave up 3 bases and V 5 bases, and 5 bases lay outside the gene matches. The CDR3 nucleotides read TGTGCCAGCAGCCAACAGGGGGGCCACACTGAAGCTTTCTTT. Protein sequence: CASSQQGGHTEAFF. The whole variable domain, remainder taken from reference TRBV11-3 and TRBJ1-1, is EAGVVQSPRYKIIEKKQPVAFWCNPISGHNTLYWYLQNLGQGPELLIRYENEEAVDDSQLPKDRFSAERLKGVDSTLKIQPAELGDSAVYLCASSQQGGHTEAFFGQGTRLTVV.

This clone was seen only a few times. The V call is TRBV6-1, the J call TRBJ2-3; D is possibly TRBD2 (6 bases). The V gene's germline CDR1 is MNHNS and CDR2 SASEGT. The CDR3 sequence is 17 residues long. Trimming took off 3 bases at V and 2 bases at J, with 18 bases between the two ends. CDR3 loop: CASSETRGIRNTDTQYF. CDR3 coding DNA: TGTGCCAGCAGTGAGACTAGAGGGATTCGTAACACAGATACGCAGTATTTT.

This sequence joins TRBV6-5 and TRBJ2-1; 12 bases are shared with TRBD2. Trimming took 6 bases from V and 5 from J; bases not matched to a gene: 8. The CDR3 length is 16 residues. Germline-derived CDR1 and CDR2 are MNHEY and SVGAGI. CDR3 sequence: CASRYTLAGGNNEQFF. CDR3 coding DNA: TGTGCCAGCAGGTACACCCTAGCGGGAGGGAACAATGAGCAGTTCTTC.

Sample share makes this clone medium-sized. The chain uses TRBV7-2 and TRBJ1-5, with no clear D. From germline, CDR1 is SGHTA and CDR2 FQGNSA. Trimming stripped 1 base from V and 3 bases from J, with 4 bases between. The CDR3 runs to 13 residues. The CDR3 reads CASSLGPNQPQHF. The CDR3 DNA sequence: TGTGCCAGCAGCTTAGGACCCAATCAGCCCCAGCATTTT.

The chain recombines TRBV5-4 with TRBJ2-3; D might be TRBD1 or TRBD2, each matching 5 bases. From germline, CDR1 is SGHNT and CDR2 YYREEE (reference sequence). This CDR3 spans 13 amino acids. The V end was cut by 0 bases, the J end by 5 bases, with 7 bases between. The CDR3 loop reads CASSLVGVDTQYF. CDR3 in DNA: TGTGCCAGCAGCTTGGTGGGGGTAGATACGCAGTATTTT.

This rearrangement joins TRBV11-3 to TRBJ2-7, with D hard to call. Germline CDR1 SGHNT, CDR2 YENEEA. The CDR3 is made up of 15 amino acids. V lost 4 bases and J 3 bases, leaving 16 bases between the germline ends. This chain's CDR3 is CASSSPQGAGYEQYF. For the CDR3, the DNA is TGTGCCAGCAGCTCCCCCCAAGGCGCCGGCTACGAGCAGTACTTC.

Note on this clone: A junction end diverges from the germline sequence, so it may reflect a read error. V and J are TRBV5-4 and TRBJ2-2, with 8 bases fitting TRBD2. The CDR3 is 16 amino acids. From germline, CDR1 is SGHNT and CDR2 YYREEE (reference sequence). In DNA, the CDR3 is TGTGCAAGCACCCAGGGGAGCGGGGGATTTACCGGGGAGCTGTTTTTT. It yields the protein CASTQGSGGFTGELFF.

This clone was picked up a small number of times. The chain links TRBV6-1 to TRBJ2-1; D not certain. Trimming shortened V by 4 bases and J by 5 bases, and 9 bases separated the two germline ends. The CDR3 is made up of 13 amino acids. CDR1 is MNHNS, CDR2 SASEGT, per germline. This CDR3 reads CASSGVSNNEQFF. CDR3 in DNA: TGTGCCAGCAGTGGGGTCAGCAACAATGAGCAGTTCTTC.

This clone was seen only a few times. This chain joins TRBV27 and TRBJ2-7; no firm D call. CDR1 and CDR2 from the germline V gene are MNHEY and SMNVEV (reference sequence). There are 14 residues in the CDR3. Trimming left V 0 bases short and J 2 bases short, with 8 bases between. This chain's CDR3 is CASSLSPVPYEQYF. CDR3 sequence (DNA): TGTGCCAGCAGTTTATCTCCAGTCCCCTACGAGCAGTACTTC.

V usage is TRBV9 and J usage is TRBJ2-1, with unresolved D. The V end lost 0 bases, the J end lost 9 bases, and 13 bases lay between the germline ends. The CDR3 is made up of 14 amino acids. CDR1 and CDR2 (germline): SGDLS, YYNGEE. The CDR3 spells CASSVDLGEAEQFF. The DNA for the CDR3 is TGTGCCAGCAGCGTAGATCTAGGAGAAGCTGAGCAGTTCTTC.

J is TRBJ1-1 and V is TRBV11-1; D perhaps matches TRBD1 (5 bases). This CDR3 is built from 13 residues. Germline CDR1 is SGHAT and CDR2 is FQDESV (reference sequence). Trimming removed 6 bases at V and 0 bases at J, with 8 bases between. The chain's CDR3 is CASSWGMNTEAFF. For the CDR3, the DNA is TGTGCCAGCAGTTGGGGGATGAACACTGAAGCTTTCTTT.

This clone was found a few times. This rearrangement joins TRBV11-2 to TRBJ2-7; D might be TRBD1 or TRBD2, each matching 6 bases. V gave up 1 base and J gave up 0 bases, with 10 bases separating them. CDR3 size: 15 residues. Germline assignment: CDR1 SGHAT and CDR2 FQNNGV. The CDR3 protein is CASSLGGGRSYEQYF. CDR3 nucleotide sequence: TGTGCCAGCAGCTTAGGAGGGGGGCGCTCCTACGAGCAGTACTTC.

The table lists this clone with a count of one. The rearrangement uses TRBV30 and TRBJ1-2, with 9 bases fitting TRBD1. The CDR3 contains 15 residues. Germline CDR1 GTSNPN, CDR2 SVGIG (reference sequence). Trimming at V came to 1 base and at J to 4 bases, leaving 7 bases not matched to a gene. The CDR3 protein is CAWSAIPGQGYGYTF. The CDR3 bases are TGTGCCTGGAGTGCAATCCCGGGACAGGGCTATGGCTACACCTTC.

The CDR3, as DNA: TGCGCCAGCAGCCAAGTCCTTCAATACAATGAGCAGTTCTTC. It encodes CASSQVLQYNEQFF. The gene calls are TRBV4-1 and TRBJ2-1, with unresolved D. The V and J ends lost 1 base and 4 bases respectively, with 8 bases between them. The germline gives CDR1 MGHRA, CDR2 YSYEKL. The CDR3 runs to 14 residues.

On this clone: The CDR3 carries no conserved terminal phenylalanine or tryptophan, so it likely arises from a read error. This chain connects TRBV6-1 to TRBJ1-3; no clear D gene. Germline V gene sequence: CDR1 MNHNS, CDR2 SASEGT. This CDR3 has 15 amino acids. Trimming took off 7 bases at V and 3 bases at J, with 16 bases between the two ends. The CDR3 DNA reads as TGTGCCAGCAAAAAGAAGTACGGAAATGGAAACACCATATATAGT. This codes for CASKKKYGNGNTIYS.

This clone is deemed medium-sized (0.01 to 0.1%). The chain couples TRBV6-5 to TRBJ2-1, with TRBD2 matching 9 bases. Losses at the gene ends were 2 bases for V and 6 bases for J; bases not matched to a gene: 5. This CDR3 contains 15 residues. The germline CDR1 and CDR2 sequences are MNHEY and SVGAGI. Here the CDR3 DNA reads TGTGCCAGCAGTTACGGGAGTAGCGGGAGCAATGAGCAGTTCTTC. This gives the protein CASSYGSSGSNEQFF.

The table lists this clone with a few counts. The chain is built from TRBV12-3 or TRBV12-4 and TRBJ1-2, with a possible D match to TRBD1 (5 bases). The V and J ends lost 3 bases and 7 bases respectively, with 12 bases between them. The CDR3 is 13 residues long. CDR3 loop: CASSLSGFGGYTF. Here the CDR3 DNA reads TGTGCCAGCAGTTTGTCAGGGTTTGGTGGCTACACCTTC.

V is TRBV20-1 and J is TRBJ1-2; 7 positions match TRBD1. The V segment lost 6 bases and the J segment 8 bases; nucleotides outside the gene matches: 12. Germline assignment: CDR1 DFQATT and CDR2 SNEGSKA (reference sequence). The CDR3 has 13 residues. The CDR3 coding sequence is TGCAGTGCCATCCCGTCAGGGGGTTGGGGCTACACCTTC. Its protein is CSAIPSGGWGYTF.

Sample share makes this clone medium-sized (0.01 to 0.1%). This sequence joins TRBV2 and TRBJ2-7; a possible D gene is TRBD2 (5 bases). Looked up from germline, CDR1 is SNHLY and CDR2 is FYNNEI. V was clipped by 0 bases and J by 0 bases, with 6 bases between them. CDR3 length: 14 amino acids. As DNA, the CDR3 is TGTGCCAGCAGTGAAGCAGCGGTCTCCTACGAGCAGTACTTC. The encoded protein is CASSEAAVSYEQYF.